This is a list of T cell receptor beta chains from one sample in a study of blood T cell repertoires in COVID-19. Assay used: immunoSEQ multiplex PCR; TCRdb lists only in-frame clones, some missing. The profile shows 130,000 to 150,000 clones, 80% of them singletons. Material for sequencing was peripheral blood. The source of these receptors is a man aged 60-69 years with active or convalescent COVID-19. Each CDR3 is given with its conserved first and last residue. The D gene is left open where the match is weak. Clone size is not always given. Where it is, it says once, few, many or a class for expanded clones.

-,TRBJ1-1,TRBV9,13,-,TGTGCCAGCAGCGAGCGCCCGAACACTGAAGCTTTCTTT,CASSERPNTEAFF
-,TRBJ2-1,TRBV7-6,15,TRBD2,TGTGCCAGCAGCCCTCGGACTAGCTACGACAATGAGCAGTTCTTC,CASSPRTSYDNEQFF
few,TRBJ2-7,TRBV30,12,-,TGTGCCTGGAGTGGCGGGGTAAGCGAGCAGTACTTC,CAWSGGVSEQYF
-,TRBJ2-3,TRBV19,13,TRBD2,TGTGCCAGTAGCATGACTAGCACGAGTACGCAGTATTTT,CASSMTSTSTQYF
-,TRBJ1-1,TRBV6-5,13,-,TGTGCCAGCAGTCGACAGAGGAACACTGAAGCTTTCTTT,CASSRQRNTEAFF
-,TRBJ1-4,TRBV2,14,-,TGTGCCAGCAGGACAACCACAACTAATGAAAAACTGTTTTTT,CASRTTTTNEKLFF
-,TRBJ2-5,TRBV24-1,16,-,TGTGCCACCAGTGATTTAGGCGGACTCGCCCAAGAGACCCAGTACTTC,CATSDLGGLAQETQYF
-,TRBJ2-2,TRBV5-4,16,TRBD2,TGTGCCAGCAGTAACGGACTAGCGGCGAACACCGGGGAGCTGTTTTTT,CASSNGLAANTGELFF
-,TRBJ2-7,TRBV29-1,11,-,TGCAGCGTTGAGTCCGGGTACGAGCAGTACTTC,CSVESGYEQYF
-,TRBJ2-3,TRBV6-4,15,-,TGTGCCAGCAGTGACCCCGGGAGCGGTACAGATACGCAGTATTTT,CASSDPGSGTDTQYF
-,TRBJ2-1,TRBV6-6,15,TRBD2,TGTGCCAGCAGTCCTCTAGCGGGAGCTAAGAATGAGCAGTTCTTC,CASSPLAGAKNEQFF
-,TRBJ2-3,TRBV11-1,16,TRBD2,TGTGCCAGCAGCTTGACCTCGGGACTAGTATTTGATACGCAGTATTTT,CASSLTSGLVFDTQYF
-,TRBJ2-1,TRBV2,15,TRBD2,TGTGCCAGCAGTGCCGCTAGCGGGAGTGGCAATGAGCAGTTCTTC,CASSAASGSGNEQFF
-,TRBJ2-1,TRBV3-1/TRBV3-2,15,-,TGTGCCAGCAGCCAAGACCCTGGGACTGACAATGAGCAGTTCTTC,CASSQDPGTDNEQFF
once,TRBJ2-3,TRBV7-8,16,TRBD2,TGTGCCAGCAGCGCCCGACTAGCGGCTAGCACAGATACGCAGTATTTT,CASSARLAASTDTQYF
-,TRBJ1-3,TRBV7-8,17,-,TGTGCCAGCAGCTTAGCGATTGGGCCCCAGTCTGGAAACACCATATATTTT,CASSLAIGPQSGNTIYF
-,TRBJ2-1,TRBV7-3,17,-,TGTGCCAGCAGCTTAACGGGGCTAGCGAGCTCCTACAATGAGCAGTTCTTC,CASSLTGLASSYNEQFF
once,TRBJ1-1,TRBV25-1,16,-,TGTGCCAGCAGTGATCCTAAGGTGGGTGCGGCCAGTGAAGCTTTCTTT,CASSDPKVGAASEAFF
-,TRBJ2-7,TRBV18,14,TRBD1,TGTGCCAGCAAGACAGGGGTTCTATCCTACGAGCAGTACTTC,CASKTGVLSYEQYF
-,TRBJ2-4,TRBV28,15,-,TGTGCCAGCAGTTTAATCCCTCTAGGCAAAAACATTCAGTACTTC,CASSLIPLGKNIQYF
-,TRBJ2-2,TRBV24-1,13,-,TGTGCCACCAGTGACGTTCGCGTGAGGGAGCTGTTTTTT,CATSDVRVRELFF
-,TRBJ2-3,TRBV28,14,TRBD1,TGTGCCAGCAGCCCTAGGGGACAGACAGATACGCAGTATTTT,CASSPRGQTDTQYF
-,TRBJ1-4,TRBV7-2,14,-,TGTGCCAGCAGCTTAGACAGGGTTAGCGAAAAACTGTTTTTT,CASSLDRVSEKLFF
once,TRBJ2-7,TRBV18,16,-,TGTGCCAGCTCACCCCCCGGGGTCGAGGGGGTTAACGAGCAGTACTTC,CASSPPGVEGVNEQYF
-,TRBJ2-1,TRBV4-3,16,TRBD2,TGCGCCAGCAGCCGCCGACTAGCGGGAGGAATCCATGAGCAGTTCTTC,CASSRRLAGGIHEQFF
-,TRBJ2-1,TRBV20-1,12,TRBD2,TGCAGTGCTAGTGGGGGGGTGGATGAGCAGTTCTTC,CSASGGVDEQFF
once,TRBJ1-5,TRBV5-5,15,TRBD1,TGTGCCAGCAGCTTGATGACAGGGGGCAATCAGCCCCAGCATTTT,CASSLMTGGNQPQHF
-,TRBJ1-2,TRBV2,14,TRBD1,TGTGCCAGCAGTGAACAGGGGACAGCCTATGGCTACACCTTC,CASSEQGTAYGYTF
once,TRBJ2-3,TRBV15,17,TRBD2,TGTGCCACCAGCAGAGGGGAGGGACTAGCGGCACCAGATACGCAGTATTTT,CATSRGEGLAAPDTQYF
once,TRBJ2-1,TRBV4-2,15,TRBD2,TGTGCCAGCAGCCTGACTAGCGGGAGTAGGGATGAGCAGTTCTTC,CASSLTSGSRDEQFF
-,TRBJ1-2,TRBV6-5,12,-,TGTGCCAGCACTTGGGAGGGGGATGGCTACACCTTC,CASTWEGDGYTF
-,TRBJ2-2,TRBV19,15,TRBD1,TGTGCCAGTAGTGCGGGCAGGGGGTTTACCGGGGAGCTGTTTTTT,CASSAGRGFTGELFF
-,TRBJ2-7,TRBV28,16,TRBD2,TGTGCCAGCAGTTTATTGGGGACTAGCGGTACCTACGAGCAGTACTTC,CASSLLGTSGTYEQYF
-,TRBJ2-2,TRBV9,15,-,TGTGCCAGCAGCGTAGGGTTAGATAACACCGGGGAGCTGTTTTTT,CASSVGLDNTGELFF
-,TRBJ2-7,TRBV14,16,TRBD2,TGTGCCAGCAGCCACGGGGGACTAGCGGGATACTACGAGCAGTACTTC,CASSHGGLAGYYEQYF
-,TRBJ2-7,TRBV11-1,16,-,TGTGCCAGCAGCTTATCCAGGGCGCCCCAGGGCTACGAGCAGTACTTC,CASSLSRAPQGYEQYF
once,TRBJ2-1,TRBV7-6,17,TRBD2,TGTGCCAGCGGGGCGTCTAGCGGGAGGGAAATATTCGATGAGCAGTTCTTC,CASGASSGREIFDEQFF
-,TRBJ1-1,TRBV19,17,-,TGTGCCAGTAGTACCCCCCCACGAACAGGTTGGGTCACTGAAGCTTTCTTT,CASSTPPRTGWVTEAFF
-,TRBJ1-1,TRBV18,16,TRBD1,TGTGCCAGCTCACCACGGCAGGGGGGAGACGTCACTGAAGCTTTCTTT,CASSPRQGGDVTEAFF
-,TRBJ1-2,TRBV5-1,14,TRBD1,TGCGCCAGCAGCTTGGGGACAGGAAACTATGGCTACACCTTC,CASSLGTGNYGYTF
once,TRBJ2-2,TRBV6-2/TRBV6-3,18,TRBD2,TGTGCCAGCAGTTACTCGACGGGACTAGCGGTGCCCGCGGCAGAGCTGTTTTTT,CASSYSTGLAVPAAELFF
-,TRBJ2-1,TRBV28,14,TRBD1,TGTGCCAGCAGGACCGGGACAGCCTACAATGAGCAGTTCTTC,CASRTGTAYNEQFF
-,TRBJ1-5,TRBV28,15,-,TGTGCCAGCAGTCAAGGCAGGGTTGGCAATCAGCCCCAGCATTTT,CASSQGRVGNQPQHF
-,TRBJ1-1,TRBV5-1,12,-,TGCGCCAGCAGCCGGGTGAACACTGAAGCTTTCTTT,CASSRVNTEAFF
-,TRBJ2-3,TRBV5-1,17,-,TGCGCCAGCAGCTTATATCTCGGTGGGACTGACACAGATACGCAGTATTTT,CASSLYLGGTDTDTQYF
many,TRBJ1-1,TRBV25-1,13,TRBD1,TGTGCCAGCAGTGCGACAGGGCTCACTGAAGCTTTCTTT,CASSATGLTEAFF
-,TRBJ2-7,TRBV19,15,-,TGTGCCAGTAGTATAGGTCACAGAGACTCCTACGAGCAGTACTTC,CASSIGHRDSYEQYF
-,TRBJ1-2,TRBV27,15,TRBD1,TGTGCCAGCAGTCCCGCGACAGGGGCCCGATATGGCTACACCTTC,CASSPATGARYGYTF
-,TRBJ1-6,TRBV7-9,14,TRBD1,TGTGCCAGCAGCGAGGGGACAGCTAATTCACCCCTCCACTTT,CASSEGTANSPLHF
once,TRBJ1-4,TRBV6-1,16,-,TGTGCCAGCAGTGAACCCGGACAACCCGATAATGAAAAACTGTTTTTT,CASSEPGQPDNEKLFF
-,TRBJ2-2,TRBV9,18,-,TGTGCCAGCAGCGTAGTAGGGGGGGGGATGCCTCCCACCGGGGAGCTGTTTTTT,CASSVVGGGMPPTGELFF
-,TRBJ1-1,TRBV24-1,11,-,TGTGCCACCAAAGAGGGTGGTGAAGCTTTCTTT,CATKEGGEAFF
once,TRBJ2-1,TRBV5-1,15,TRBD1,TGCGCCAGCAGCCCGGTAGGGGGCCTCTACAATGAGCAGTTCTTC,CASSPVGGLYNEQFF
-,TRBJ1-2,TRBV27,16,TRBD1,TGTGCCAGCAGTCGGACAGGGACGGGGTTTGGCTATGGCTACACCTTC,CASSRTGTGFGYGYTF
-,TRBJ2-5,TRBV6-5,13,TRBD1,TGTGCCAGCTGCGGACAGGGGCAAGAGACCCAGTACTTC,CASCGQGQETQYF
once,TRBJ1-6,TRBV7-9,16,TRBD1,TGTGCCAGCAGTCACAGGGGTCTCTCCTATAATTCACCCCTCCACTTT,CASSHRGLSYNSPLHF
-,TRBJ2-5,TRBV7-9,16,TRBD1,TGTGCCAGCAGCTTAGCGGCGGGACAGGGGGCCAAGACCCAGTACTTC,CASSLAAGQGAKTQYF
few,TRBJ2-7,TRBV5-4,16,-,TGTGCCAGCAGCTTGGACCCGGGGATTCTCTCCTACGAGCAGTACTTC,CASSLDPGILSYEQYF
few,TRBJ2-7,TRBV4-1,14,TRBD2,TGCGCCAGCAGCCCCGGGACTAGCCCCTACGAGCAGTACTTC,CASSPGTSPYEQYF
-,TRBJ1-2,TRBV5-1,12,-,TGCGCCAGCAGCCACCAGGCGGGTGGCTACACCTTC,CASSHQAGGYTF